These 14 T cell receptor beta chains were all obtained from the same sample, sequenced in a study of human T cells and chemical hapten exposure (dated by TCRdb to the early 2020s). The sample's time point label, decoded: pre-sensitization, week 0. What the treatment or condition label conveys for this sample: therapeutic diphenylcyclopropenone sensitization with weekly scalp DPC. Receptors were amplified or captured by RACE. The listed sequencing device is NextSeq 500. The public reads were reanalyzed by TCRdb: fastp trimming at Q25, MiXCR alignment, in-frame beta chains only. For every CDR3 protein sequence, its rows merge into one entry that carries the most common genes and DNA. The sample table records 250,000 to 300,000 distinct CDR3 sequences; roughly 7.4% of these occur just once. 0.9% to 1.5% of the sample is taken by the ten largest. Sequences were derived from whole blood, sampled in connection with sensitization to the hapten diphenylcyclopropenone (DPC). These receptors were collected from a man in his late teens or twenties with alopecia areata. Some clones in this sample may be carry-over from other donors' samples.

This clonotype was counted a few times. The rearrangement uses TRBV10-3 and TRBJ2-7; tentatively, D is TRBD1 (5 bases). This CDR3 region has 13 residues. Trimming pared 11 bases from V and 1 base from J, leaving 15 bases between. The germline V gene has CDR1 ENHRY and CDR2 SYGVKD. CDR3 amino acids: CAARQGRSYEQYV. The CDR3 nucleotides are TGTGCCGCACGGCAGGGAAGATCCTACGAGCAGTACGTC.

The table lists this clonotype with a few counts. The chain is built from TRBV25-1 and TRBJ2-1; D unresolved. The germline CDR1 and CDR2 sequences are MGHDK and SYGVNS. The ends were cut back, 1 base at V and 6 bases at J, with 10 bases in the middle. CDR3 length: 14 residues. The CDR3: CASSESVIGNEQFF. The DNA for the CDR3 is TGTGCCAGCAGTGAATCAGTGATCGGCAATGAGCAGTTCTTC. The variable domain in full, completed from reference TRBV25-1 and TRBJ2-1, reads EADIYQTPRYLVIGTGKKITLECSQTMGHDKMYWYQQDPGMELHLIHYSYGVNSTEKGDLSSESTVSRIRTEHFPLTLESARPSHTSQYLCASSESVIGNEQFFGPGTRLTVL.

In DNA, the CDR3 is TGTGCCAGCAGTTTGTGGGGGTCCGCCTACGAGCAGTACTTC. Residues: CASSLWGSAYEQYF. The chain is built from TRBV27 and TRBJ2-7; either TRBD1 or TRBD2 may fit D (5 bases each). This CDR3 comprises 14 residues. Trimming stripped 3 bases from V and 2 bases from J, with 11 bases between. Germline lookup yields CDR1 MNHEY and CDR2 SMNVEV (reference sequence).

This clonotype occurred many times. V usage is TRBV4-3 and J usage is TRBJ2-3; no clear D gene. The ends were cut back, 0 bases at V and 2 bases at J, with 9 bases in the middle. CDR1 is LGHNA, CDR2 YSLEER, per germline. The CDR3 runs to 15 residues. The CDR3: CASSQDGSDTDTQYF. The CDR3 DNA reads TGCGCCAGCAGCCAAGACGGGTCAGACACAGATACGCAGTATTTT.

This chain connects TRBV7-9 to TRBJ2-5, with 9 positions matching TRBD1. V lost 7 bases, J lost 2 bases, and 5 bases stayed unmatched. This CDR3 has 14 residues. Germline CDR1 SEHNR, CDR2 FQNEAQ (reference sequence). CDR3: CASITGQGQETQYF. The CDR3 nucleotides are TGTGCCAGCATAACGGGACAGGGTCAAGAGACCCAGTACTTC.

This sequence joins TRBV6-2 or TRBV6-3 and TRBJ2-4; D is ambiguous. Trimming shortened V by 4 bases and J by 1 base, and 14 bases separated the two germline ends. Germline V CDR1 and CDR2: MNHEY, SVGEGT. This CDR3 is built from 16 residues. The CDR3 DNA is TGTGCCAGCAGTTTGTACAGTGATGCGGCCAAAAACATTCAGTACTTC. Residues: CASSLYSDAAKNIQYF.

Only a few counts were recorded for this clonotype. The chain joins TRBV5-5 to TRBJ2-6, with 7 bases that match TRBD2. V lost 1 base, J lost 2 bases, and 6 bases stayed unmatched. This CDR3 is built from 17 residues. The germline CDR1 and CDR2 sequences are SGHKS and YYEKEE (reference sequence). Written as DNA, the CDR3 is TGTGCCAGCAGCTTGTTCTGGGAGGGTACTGGGGCCAACGTCCTGACTTTC. Translation gives CASSLFWEGTGANVLTF.

This chain connects TRBV7-3 to TRBJ2-7; TRBD1 is a possible D gene (5 bases). The V and J ends lost 5 bases and 0 bases respectively, with 11 bases between them. This CDR3 contains 14 residues. Germline assignment: CDR1 SGHTA and CDR2 FQGTGA. The CDR3 nucleotides are TGTGCCAGCAGCCGTGGACACAGCTCCTACGAGCAGTACTTC. Translated: CASSRGHSSYEQYF.

There are a few counts of this clonotype. V is TRBV9 and J is TRBJ2-1; tentatively, D is TRBD2 (6 bases). The germline CDR1 and CDR2 sequences are SGDLS and YYNGEE. With 3 bases removed from V and 7 bases from J, the gap between germline ends came to 11 bases. The CDR3 contains 13 residues. The CDR3 spells CASSARGRNEQFF. CDR3 nucleotides: TGTGCCAGCAGCGCCCGGGGGAGAAATGAGCAGTTCTTC.

This rearrangement joins TRBV5-1 to TRBJ1-2; D not certain. Germline CDR1 reads SGHRS; CDR2 reads YFSETQ. This CDR3 is built from 15 residues. With 5 bases removed from V and 2 bases from J, the gap between germline ends came to 16 bases. CDR3 nucleotide sequence: TGCGCCAGCAGAAATGGACCGGGAACGAACTATGGCTACACCTTC. Protein: CASRNGPGTNYGYTF.

This clonotype was counted a few times. V usage is TRBV7-2 and J usage is TRBJ1-2; no definite D call. This CDR3 has 14 amino acids. Germline V gives CDR1 SGHTA, CDR2 FQGNSA. Deletions cut 6 bases from V and 3 bases from J, with 14 bases between. CDR3 in amino acids: CASSSYSVYYGYTF. The CDR3 DNA reads as TGTGCCAGCAGTTCTTATTCTGTCTACTATGGCTACACCTTC.

This clonotype has only a few counts. The chain joins TRBV7-9 to TRBJ1-6; 9 bases line up with TRBD1. After removal of 5 bases from V and 7 bases from J, the junction contained 6 bases not matched to a gene. Germline V gene sequence: CDR1 SEHNR, CDR2 FQNEAQ (reference sequence). The CDR3 has 15 amino acids. As DNA, the CDR3 is TGTGCCAGCAGCGGACAGGGGAAGGGGAATTCACCCCTCCACTTT. As protein: CASSGQGKGNSPLHF.

This clonotype was counted many times. The chain carries TRBV29-1 and TRBJ2-3; 7 bases line up with TRBD2. This CDR3 region has 16 residues. From germline, CDR1 is SQVTM and CDR2 ANQGSEA. Germline trimming cut 1 base from V and 1 base from J; bases unmatched to any gene: 8. CDR3 sequence: CSVEGTRRVGTDTQYF. DNA for the CDR3: TGCAGCGTTGAAGGGACTAGACGAGTTGGCACAGATACGCAGTATTTT.

The chain employs TRBV7-2 and TRBJ2-4; D tentatively reads TRBD1 or TRBD2 (6 bases each). CDR1 is SGHTA and CDR2 is FQGNSA in the germline V gene. Trimming cost V 2 bases and J 0 bases, with 14 bases left between them. This CDR3 region has 17 residues. The CDR3 protein is CASSLLGGPLAKNIQYF. CDR3 nucleotides: TGTGCCAGCAGCTTATTGGGGGGCCCTTTAGCCAAAAACATTCAGTACTTC.